This T cell receptor beta chain was recorded in a study of vaccination and CD4 T cells after COVID-19. Study as a whole: Three convalescent patients gave samples at day 14 post-vaccination, and they were sampled again at days 161 to 241 post-vaccination.

TCRdb re-analysed the PCR reads in MiXCR, keeping a single row per CDR3 protein. This sample has about 40,000 distinct CDR3 sequences, with 35% to 45% found just once. Germline CDR1 is MRHNA and CDR2 is SNTAGT. The CDR3 runs to 15 residues. V shed 4 bases and J shed 0 bases, with 12 bases lying between them. Notes on the study in general: Among reactive clones from convalescent patients, a median 86.3% appeared only post-vaccination. Post-infection sampling omitted early timepoints and covered relatively few convalescent patients. 304 of 307 vaccine-specific clones from convalescent patients were spike mono-reactive.

Time point noted: late sampling 161 to 241 days after vaccination in three convalescent patients. This clonotype was counted a few times. Its antigen is still unknown. The sequencing here drew on CD4+ T cells from blood, taken about 7 months after SARS-CoV-2 vaccination. This sequence joins TRBV6-4 and TRBJ1-2; D is uncertain. This sequence originates from a human donor who had recovered from COVID-19. CDR3 amino acids: CASSVAGPANYGYTF. The CDR3 DNA reads as TGTGCCAGCAGTGTCGCAGGTCCAGCTAACTATGGCTACACCTTC.